One and the same sample provided the 9 T cell receptor beta chains below, sequenced in a study of cytomegalovirus exposure and HLA in healthy donors. 60 Vbeta and 13 Jbeta primers were used in PCR. Using immunoSEQ multiplex PCR, the repertoire was profiled, and TCRdb retains in-frame clones only, with some absent. The table shows tens of thousands of clones, with 78% occurring only once. Sequenced input: PBMCs. The receptor source for this set is a male donor in good health and CMV-seropositive.

The rearrangement links TRBV10-1 to TRBJ2-7, with D hard to call. V lost 0 bases and J 5 bases, leaving 5 bases between the germline ends. The germline gives CDR1 WNHNN, CDR2 SYGVQD (reference sequence). This CDR3 has 12 amino acids. CDR3 in amino acids: CASSESLNEQYF. The DNA for the CDR3 is TGCGCCAGCAGTGAGTCGTTAAACGAGCAGTACTTC.

This chain uses TRBV28 with TRBJ2-7; 9 bases match TRBD1. Per the germline V gene, CDR1 is MDHEN and CDR2 is SYDVKM. J was trimmed by 3 bases and V by 6 bases; bases with no gene match: 12. The CDR3 spans 16 residues. In nucleotides, the CDR3 is TGTGCCAGCAGCCCCATCTTCGGGACAGGGAACTACGAGCAGTACTTC. It specifies CASSPIFGTGNYEQYF.

The rearrangement uses TRBV7-8 and TRBJ2-7, with a weak D call TRBD1 (5 bases). V was trimmed by 2 bases and J by 5 bases, leaving 10 bases between them. Germline CDR1 reads SGHVS; CDR2 reads FQNEAQ. The CDR3 sequence is 13 residues long. CDR3 region: CASSLQGLNEQYF. The CDR3 region has the DNA TGTGCCAGCAGCTTACAGGGTCTCAACGAGCAGTACTTC.

The chain joins TRBV6-6 to TRBJ1-1; possibly TRBD1 for D (5 bases). This CDR3 contains 14 residues. V gave up 5 bases and J gave up 2 bases, with 12 bases separating them. Germline V gene sequence: CDR1 MNHNY, CDR2 SVGAGI (reference sequence). The CDR3 sequence is CASSRQGDNTEAFF. CDR3 DNA sequence: TGTGCCAGCAGTAGACAAGGGGATAACACTGAAGCTTTCTTT.

This clone has a handful of counts. The chain couples TRBV4-2 to TRBJ2-7, with TRBD1 matching 9 bases. The CDR3 consists of 14 residues. The V gene end was trimmed by 4 bases and the J gene end by 5 bases; junction bases not matched to a gene: 6. Per germline, CDR1 LGHNA and CDR2 YNFKEQ. This CDR3 is CASSLRGQGNEQYF. In DNA, the CDR3 is TGTGCCAGCAGCCTAAGGGGACAGGGCAACGAGCAGTACTTC.

The chain uses TRBV27 and TRBJ2-5; 7 bases align to TRBD1. V trimming: 0 bases; J trimming: 1 base; junction bases outside the gene matches: 5. CDR3 length: 16 residues. Looked up from germline, CDR1 is MNHEY and CDR2 is SMNVEV (reference sequence). CDR3 residues: CASSLSRGDSQETQYF. In DNA, the CDR3 is TGTGCCAGCAGTTTATCGAGAGGGGACAGCCAAGAGACCCAGTACTTC.

This clone was counted a few times. The chain joins TRBV27 to TRBJ2-7; 8 positions match TRBD1. The CDR3 is 13 residues long. Germline V gene sequence: CDR1 MNHEY, CDR2 SMNVEV (reference sequence). The V gene end was trimmed by 4 bases and the J gene end by 3 bases; junction bases not matched to a gene: 2. The CDR3 sequence is CASSWTGHYEQYF. For the CDR3, the DNA is TGTGCCAGCAGTTGGACAGGGCACTACGAGCAGTACTTC.

The count of this clone is one. V and J are TRBV5-5 and TRBJ1-1; D is uncertain. Trimming shortened V by 2 bases and J by 0 bases, and 8 bases separated the two germline ends. The CDR3 is 14 residues long. Germline V gene data show CDR1 as SGHKS and CDR2 as YYEKEE (reference sequence). DNA for the CDR3: TGTGCCAGCAGCTTCACACAAATGAACACTGAAGCTTTCTTT. Translated, it gives CASSFTQMNTEAFF.

The chain combines TRBV14 with TRBJ1-1; D perhaps matches TRBD1 (5 bases). The CDR3 is made up of 16 amino acids. Trimming pared 4 bases from V and 4 bases from J, leaving 19 bases between. The germline gives CDR1 SGHDN, CDR2 FVKESK. CDR3: CASSPGLAYYVTEAFF. The CDR3, as DNA: TGTGCCAGCAGCCCAGGGTTGGCGTATTATGTCACTGAAGCTTTCTTT.